This TCR beta chain was captured in a study of T cell changes during pregnancy in multiple sclerosis. J lost 2 bases, V lost 1 base, and 3 bases had no gene match. This CDR3 is built from 15 residues. Germline V CDR1 and CDR2: SGHNT, YYREEE (reference sequence). The method was immunoSEQ multiplex PCR; TCRdb's version includes in-frame clones alone and lacks a portion of them. The data contain about 40,000 clones, 88% of them seen just once; the ten biggest clones take up about 1.1%. This specimen was CD4+ T cells from peripheral blood mononuclear cells, taken before pregnancy. The receptor was isolated from a female donor with multiple sclerosis, enrolled in a pregnancy study. V usage is TRBV5-4 and J usage is TRBJ2-5, with TRBD2 identical over 9 bases. CDR3 protein: CASSLRLAGQETQYF. CDR3 in DNA: TGTGCCAGCAGCTTGAGGCTAGCGGGGCAAGAGACCCAGTACTTC.